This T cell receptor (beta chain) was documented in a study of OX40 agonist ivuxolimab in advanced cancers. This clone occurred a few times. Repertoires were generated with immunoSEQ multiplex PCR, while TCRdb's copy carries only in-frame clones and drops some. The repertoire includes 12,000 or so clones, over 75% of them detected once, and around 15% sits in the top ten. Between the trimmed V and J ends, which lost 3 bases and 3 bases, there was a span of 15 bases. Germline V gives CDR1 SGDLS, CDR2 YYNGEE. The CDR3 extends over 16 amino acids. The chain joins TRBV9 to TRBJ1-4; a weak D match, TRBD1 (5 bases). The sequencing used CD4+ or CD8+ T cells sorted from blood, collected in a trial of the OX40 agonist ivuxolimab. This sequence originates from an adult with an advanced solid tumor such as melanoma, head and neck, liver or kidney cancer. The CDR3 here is CASSAQGGGANEKLFF. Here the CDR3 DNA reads TGTGCCAGCAGCGCACAAGGTGGGGGTGCTAATGAAAAACTGTTTTTT.